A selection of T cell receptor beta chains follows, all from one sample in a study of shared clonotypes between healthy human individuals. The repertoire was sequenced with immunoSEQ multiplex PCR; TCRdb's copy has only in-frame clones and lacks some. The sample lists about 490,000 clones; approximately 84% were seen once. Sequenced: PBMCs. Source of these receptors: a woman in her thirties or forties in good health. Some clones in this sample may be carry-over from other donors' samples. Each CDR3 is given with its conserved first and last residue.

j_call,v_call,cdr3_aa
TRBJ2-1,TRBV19,CASDGGSGEQFF
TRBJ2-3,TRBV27,CASSLQGLRTDTQYF
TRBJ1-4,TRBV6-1,CASTPRGDRFDGLFF
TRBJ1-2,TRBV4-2,CASSHWGTGGTYGYTF
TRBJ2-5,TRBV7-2,CASNLEYRPGGFSEETQYF
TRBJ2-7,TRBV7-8,CASSSAPRSEQYF
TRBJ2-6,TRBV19,CASSRAGLSGANVLTF
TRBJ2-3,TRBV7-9,CASRKQGAGTDTQYF
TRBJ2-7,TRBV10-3,CAISDAQGIYEQYF
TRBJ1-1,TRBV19,CASSSIARDTEAFF
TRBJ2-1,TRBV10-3,CATTPSLQYNEQFF
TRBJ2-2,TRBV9,CASSGRQWGTGELFF
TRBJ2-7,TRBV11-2,CASSKGVATYEQYF
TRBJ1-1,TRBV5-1,CASSLAFGQNTEAFF
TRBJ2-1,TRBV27,CASSLVPEAYNEQFF